Listed below are T cell receptor beta chains from one sample, sequenced in a study of shared clonotypes between healthy human individuals. The method was immunoSEQ multiplex PCR; TCRdb's version includes in-frame clones alone and lacks a portion of them. Of 730,000 or so clones in the sample, roughly 78% were seen once. The sequencing input was memory CD4+ T cells sorted from blood. Receptors originate from a woman aged 25 to 39 in good health. The CDR3 runs from the conserved cysteine through the conserved F or W. Each record gives: V gene, J gene, clone size, D gene, CDR3 DNA, CDR3 protein. A D gene is named only where the DNA matches it firmly. The size field is filled for only some rows; it gives once, few, many or a size class.

TRBV2,TRBJ1-1,few,.,TGTGCCAGCAGTGGAGACATACAGGGCACTGAAGCTTTCTTT,CASSGDIQGTEAFF
TRBV5-1,TRBJ2-7,.,.,TGCGCCAGCAGCCCCGGACAGCGGCTTGTCGAGCAGTACTTC,CASSPGQRLVEQYF
TRBV2,TRBJ2-7,.,TRBD1,TGTGCCAGCAGCAGGGACAGGGGGCGCCTAAACGAGCAGTACTTC,CASSRDRGRLNEQYF
TRBV27,TRBJ1-2,.,.,TGTGCCAGCAGTTTCGGGGGACCGGGATCAGGCTACACCTTC,CASSFGGPGSGYTF
TRBV7-2,TRBJ1-1,.,.,TGTGCCAGCAGCTTAGAGAGGGGCAGGCCTGAAGCTTTCTTT,CASSLERGRPEAFF
TRBV4-2,TRBJ1-4,.,.,TGTGCCAGCAGCTTGGTCAATTTGGGGGCTGGCAAACTGTTTTTT,CASSLVNLGAGKLFF
TRBV18,TRBJ1-1,.,.,TGTGCCAGCTCACAAGCTATGACTATCAGGGAGGGGACTGAAGCTTTCTTT,CASSQAMTIREGTEAFF
TRBV19,TRBJ2-2,.,TRBD1,TGTGCCAGTAGTACTACAGGGGGGAACACCGGGGAGCTGTTTTTT,CASSTTGGNTGELFF
TRBV7-2,TRBJ2-5,.,.,TGTGCCAGCAGCCCTTCCGCAGGGGAGACCCAGTACTTC,CASSPSAGETQYF
TRBV11-2,TRBJ2-1,.,.,TGTGCCAGCAGCTTCAGGGGAGGGAGCTCCTACAATGAGCAGTTCTTC,CASSFRGGSSYNEQFF
TRBV13,TRBJ2-7,.,TRBD2,TGTGCCAGCAGCTCTGGGGATCTGCGGGAGAGAGAGCAGTACTTC,CASSSGDLREREQYF
TRBV16,TRBJ2-3,.,TRBD1,TGTGCCAGCAGCCAAAGCCGGCGACAGGGACCAGATACGCAGTATTTT,CASSQSRRQGPDTQYF
TRBV29-1,TRBJ2-7,.,.,TGCAGCGTTGGGCTGGGGCGCGCGCGGGCAGTTTTTATTTCAAAAGGCCACTACGAGCAGTACTTC,CSVGLGRARAVFISKGHYEQYF
TRBV10-2,TRBJ1-1,.,.,TGCGCCAGCCGGGAAACAGGGCAGAACACTGAAGCTTTCTTT,CASRETGQNTEAFF
TRBV20-1,TRBJ2-5,.,.,TGCAGTGCTAGAGAGGGCGAGACCCAGTACTTC,CSAREGETQYF
TRBV19,TRBJ2-3,.,.,TGTGCCAGCAAGGTTGGGTGGAACACAGATACGCAGTATTTT,CASKVGWNTDTQYF
TRBV19,TRBJ2-3,.,.,TGTGCCAGCAGCTCCCCCGGCGGAGCCCACACAGATACGCAGTATTTT,CASSSPGGAHTDTQYF
TRBV2,TRBJ1-1,.,.,TGTGCCAGCAGGGACGAAGGGGGCACTGAAGCTTTCTTT,CASRDEGGTEAFF
TRBV2,TRBJ2-5,few,TRBD1,TGTGCCCGCCAGGGACAGGACCAAGAGACCCAGTACTTC,CARQGQDQETQYF
TRBV5-1,TRBJ2-7,.,.,TGCGCCAGCAGTTCGGATCCCTACGAGCAGTACTTC,CASSSDPYEQYF
TRBV5-1,TRBJ2-7,.,.,TGCGCCAGCAGCTTGGCCCGGAACGCCTACGAGCAGTACTTC,CASSLARNAYEQYF
TRBV10-3,TRBJ2-1,.,.,TGTGCCATCAGTGGGCGACAGGACAAAAGCTCCTACAATGAGCAGTTCTTC,CAISGRQDKSSYNEQFF
TRBV19,TRBJ2-1,.,TRBD1,TGTGCCAGTAGTACCGAGAACAGGGGTCGGGAGCAGTTCTTC,CASSTENRGREQFF
TRBV5-1,TRBJ1-4,.,.,TGCGCCAGCAGCTTCGAGTTACAGGATACAGGAAAACTGTTTTTT,CASSFELQDTGKLFF
TRBV7-9,TRBJ2-3,.,TRBD2,TGTGCCAGCACCCGAGGACTAGCGGACACAGATACGCAGTATTTT,CASTRGLADTDTQYF
TRBV5-1,TRBJ1-3,.,.,TGCGCCAGCAGCTTGGGGCAGCCTGGAAACACCATATATTTT,CASSLGQPGNTIYF
TRBV2,TRBJ2-4,.,.,TGTGCCAGCAAGATCAGCGGGCAAACCGACATTAAAAACATTCAGTACTTC,CASKISGQTDIKNIQYF
TRBV7-9,TRBJ1-1,.,.,TGTGCCAGCAGCTTAGATACAGCGAACACTGAAGCTTTCTTT,CASSLDTANTEAFF
TRBV28,TRBJ2-5,.,.,TGTGCCAGCAGTTTAAGGGTCGGTCGTAGGAAAGAGACCCAGTACTTC,CASSLRVGRRKETQYF
TRBV19,TRBJ2-1,.,TRBD2,TGTGCCAGTAACCCGCTAGCGGGAGCCAACAATGAGCAGTTCTTC,CASNPLAGANNEQFF
TRBV28,TRBJ2-3,.,.,TGTGCCAGCAGTACGGGGTCCACAGATACGCAGTATTTT,CASSTGSTDTQYF
TRBV30,TRBJ2-7,.,TRBD2,TGTGCCTGGAGTGTAACTAGCGGGAGTGGTGAGCAGTACTTC,CAWSVTSGSGEQYF
TRBV7-2,TRBJ2-1,.,.,TGTGCCAGCAGCCCACAACGGGGTAATGAGCAGTTCTTC,CASSPQRGNEQFF
TRBV5-1,TRBJ1-1,few,.,TGCGCCAGCAGCTTTCAGGGGTCGGACACTGAAGCTTTCTTT,CASSFQGSDTEAFF
TRBV27,TRBJ1-1,.,.,TGTGCCAGCAGTTCCGGCCGTAGATACACTGAAGCTTTCTTT,CASSSGRRYTEAFF
TRBV6-6,TRBJ2-7,.,TRBD2,TGTGCCAGCAGTTACTCGCCTAGCGGGGTCGAGCAGTACTTC,CASSYSPSGVEQYF
TRBV9,TRBJ2-3,.,TRBD2,TGTGCCAGCAGCGTACTAGCGGGGTTCACAGATACGCAGTATTTT,CASSVLAGFTDTQYF
TRBV18,TRBJ1-5,.,.,TGTGCCAGCTCACCACCGGGGAGCAGCAATCAGCCCCAGCATTTT,CASSPPGSSNQPQHF
TRBV7-6,TRBJ2-3,.,.,TGTGCCAGCAGCTTAGGGTTATCAGATACGCAGTATTTT,CASSLGLSDTQYF
TRBV27,TRBJ1-4,.,.,TGTGCCAGCAGTTTATTAGGGGCAACTAATGAAAAACTGTTTTTT,CASSLLGATNEKLFF
TRBV11-2,TRBJ2-7,many,TRBD2,TGTGCCAGCAGCGCCCAGCGGGACTCCTACGAGCAGTACTTC,CASSAQRDSYEQYF
TRBV11-1,TRBJ2-5,few,.,TGTGCCAGCAGTCCACAGGGAAGGACCCAGTACTTC,CASSPQGRTQYF
TRBV18,TRBJ2-7,.,.,TGTGCCAGCTCACCACTGGGGGAGAGCGAGCAGTACTTC,CASSPLGESEQYF
TRBV5-4,TRBJ2-2,few,TRBD1,TGTGCCAGCAGTCCCCTGTCTCCGGGACAGGGGGCCGGCGGGGAGCTGTTTTTT,CASSPLSPGQGAGGELFF
TRBV7-7,TRBJ2-5,.,.,TGTGCCAGCAGCTTAGCCGGGGCAGGAGAGACCCAGTACTTC,CASSLAGAGETQYF
TRBV27,TRBJ2-3,once,.,TGTGCCAGCAGTTTTTGGAAAGGGGGAGATACGCAGTATTTT,CASSFWKGGDTQYF